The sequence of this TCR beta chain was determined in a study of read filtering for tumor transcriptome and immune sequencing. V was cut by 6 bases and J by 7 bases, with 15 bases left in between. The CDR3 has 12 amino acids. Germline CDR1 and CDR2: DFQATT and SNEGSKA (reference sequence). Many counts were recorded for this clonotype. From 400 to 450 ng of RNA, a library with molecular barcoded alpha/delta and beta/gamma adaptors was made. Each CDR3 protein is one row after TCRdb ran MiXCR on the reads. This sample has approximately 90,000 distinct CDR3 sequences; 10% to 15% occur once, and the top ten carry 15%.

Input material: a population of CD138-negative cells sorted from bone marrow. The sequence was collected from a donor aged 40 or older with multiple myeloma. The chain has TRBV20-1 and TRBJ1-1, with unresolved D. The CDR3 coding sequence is TGCAGTGCCCCCCGGGCCTCCTATGAAGCTTTCTTT. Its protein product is CSAPRASYEAFF.